This TCR beta chain was observed in a study of cytomegalovirus exposure and HLA in healthy donors. Germline CDR1 and CDR2: SQVTM and ANQGSEA. Trimming shortened V by 3 bases and J by 1 base, and 12 bases separated the two germline ends. This CDR3 is built from 14 residues. A note on this clone: Its antigen is not known.

The PCR had 60 Vbeta and 13 Jbeta primers. Data came from immunoSEQ multiplex PCR; TCRdb stores just in-frame clones and leaves some out. The sample lists about 110,000 clones, roughly 73% seen once, with 0.85% to 0.9% in the top ten. Findings and caveats of the study: For most subjects, TCR beta sequences were reported to predict HLA-A and HLA-B alleles with accuracy. Specificity for CMV antigens was confirmed in vitro for a few of the CMV-associated chains. Sequencing likely generated an artifact that appeared as a cluster of highly shared sequence variants.

J is TRBJ1-1 and V is TRBV29-1; a weak D match, TRBD1 (6 bases). Material for sequencing was PBMCs. The origin of this receptor is a woman younger than 45 in good health and CMV-seronegative. The CDR3 here is CSVETGHRNTEAFF. Here the CDR3 DNA reads TGCAGCGTTGAGACGGGACACCGGAACACTGAAGCTTTCTTT. Full variable domain (outside the CDR3, taken from reference TRBV29-1 and TRBJ1-1): SAVISQKPSRDICQRGTSLTIQCQVDSQVTMMFWYRQQPGQSLTLIATANQGSEATYESGFVIDKFPISRPNLTFSTLTVSNMSPEDSSIYLCSVETGHRNTEAFFGQGTRLTVV.